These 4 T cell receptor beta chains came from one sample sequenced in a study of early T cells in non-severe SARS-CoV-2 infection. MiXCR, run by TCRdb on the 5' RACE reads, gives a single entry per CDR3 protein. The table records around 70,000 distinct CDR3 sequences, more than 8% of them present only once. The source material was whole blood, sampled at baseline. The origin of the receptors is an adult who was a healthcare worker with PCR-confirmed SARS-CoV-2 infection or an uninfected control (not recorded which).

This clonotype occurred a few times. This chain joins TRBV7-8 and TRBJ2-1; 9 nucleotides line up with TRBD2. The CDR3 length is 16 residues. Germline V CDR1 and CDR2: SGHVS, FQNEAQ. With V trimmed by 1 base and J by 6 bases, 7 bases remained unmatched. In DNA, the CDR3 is TGTGCCAGCAGCTTAGTTGGCGGACTAGCGCCCAATGAGCAGTTCTTC. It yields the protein CASSLVGGLAPNEQFF.

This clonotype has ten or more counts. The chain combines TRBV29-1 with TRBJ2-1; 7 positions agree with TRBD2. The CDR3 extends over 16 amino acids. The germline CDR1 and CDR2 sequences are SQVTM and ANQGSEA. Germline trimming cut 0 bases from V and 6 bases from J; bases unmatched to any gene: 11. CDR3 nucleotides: TGCAGCGTTGAAGAAGGACTAGTAAATAGAATCAATGAGCAGTTCTTC. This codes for CSVEEGLVNRINEQFF.

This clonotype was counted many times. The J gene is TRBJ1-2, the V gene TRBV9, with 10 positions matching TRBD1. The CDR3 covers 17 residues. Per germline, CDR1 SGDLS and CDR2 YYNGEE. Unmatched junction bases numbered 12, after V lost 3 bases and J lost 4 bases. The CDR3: CASSGAADRGLGYGYTF. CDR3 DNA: TGTGCCAGCAGCGGGGCGGCAGACAGGGGGCTAGGCTATGGCTACACCTTC.

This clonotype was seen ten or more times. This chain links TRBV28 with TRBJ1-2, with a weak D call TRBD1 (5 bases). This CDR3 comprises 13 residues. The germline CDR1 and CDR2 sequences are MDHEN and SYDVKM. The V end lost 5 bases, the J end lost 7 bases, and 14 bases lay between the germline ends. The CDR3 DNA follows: TGTGCCAGCAGTATTTCTCAGGGACCTGGCTACACCTTC. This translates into CASSISQGPGYTF.